This is a list of T cell receptor beta chains from one sample in a study of blood T cells in healthy people across ages. TCRdb reanalysed the 5' RACE reads using MiXCR and keeps one entry per CDR3 protein. The sample records about 730,000 distinct CDR3 sequences, approximately 43% being singletons. The sample was blood. The receptors here all came from a woman in her sixties or seventies in good health. The conserved cysteine and the conserved F or W are not part of the CDR3 here. The order of the fields is V gene, J gene, CDR3 protein.

>TRBV9|TRBJ2-3
ASSSPLAGVSDTQY
>TRBV20-1|TRBJ2-4
SASNKSGEY
>TRBV11-2|TRBJ1-5
ASSPQGADQPQH
>TRBV4-1|TRBJ2-5
ASSQDGSGDTKTQY
>TRBV11-3|TRBJ2-5
ASSLDGAVQY
>TRBV27|TRBJ2-7
ASSLSIFSYEQY
>TRBV12-3/TRBV12-4|TRBJ1-1
ASSLGVEAF
>TRBV10-1|TRBJ1-2
ASKDYGYT
>TRBV14|TRBJ2-7
ASAGLAKRSEQY
>TRBV15|TRBJ2-3
ATSRATSGSSTDTQY
>TRBV20-1|TRBJ2-1
SARGPAGGAEQF
>TRBV20-1|TRBJ1-6
SARWGGSSYNSPLH
>TRBV13|TRBJ2-1
ASSSRYRGDNEQF
>TRBV29-1|TRBJ2-7
SVLQGLEQY
>TRBV9|TRBJ1-1
ASSVMTGTRTEAF
>TRBV10-3|TRBJ1-1
AIRDSQNTEAF
>TRBV9|TRBJ2-1
ASSVAGLAASMGDGQF
>TRBV20-1|TRBJ1-5
SARRAGRNQPQH
>TRBV9|TRBJ2-3
ASSVERWGQDTQY
>TRBV12-3/TRBV12-4|TRBJ1-2
ASSLEYVRGSSGNYGYT
>TRBV6-5|TRBJ2-3
ASSYGAGADTQY
>TRBV7-9|TRBJ1-5
ASSGTGDHYSNQPQH
>TRBV30|TRBJ1-4
AWSTGVEKLF
>TRBV20-1|TRBJ2-2
SARAVVVGAAGELF
>TRBV20-1|TRBJ2-5
SARSTGEWETQY
>TRBV18|TRBJ1-5
ASSPGQGAEPQH
>TRBV9|TRBJ2-1
ASSFGQGEYNEQF
>TRBV20-1|TRBJ2-5
SNVVGETQY
>TRBV7-2|TRBJ2-3
ASSLTRSPADTQY
>TRBV15|TRBJ1-2
ATSRERQGIGYT
>TRBV28|TRBJ2-5
ASRGLRGQETQY
>TRBV29-1|TRBJ2-4
SVEMGVVNIQY
>TRBV14|NA
ASSQDFAGETQY
>TRBV12-3/TRBV12-4|TRBJ2-2
ASRGPGQGFTGELF
>TRBV29-1|TRBJ1-5
SVEDHPNQPQH
>TRBV5-1|TRBJ2-5
ASSLGPREGETQY
>TRBV7-2|TRBJ1-2
ASSPSQEYGYT
>TRBV4-2|NA
ASSQEDTTGGETQY
>TRBV5-1|TRBJ1-1
ASSRVDRGDGTEAF
>TRBV5-1|TRBJ2-3
ASSAGQGAGADTQY
>TRBV4-1|TRBJ1-4
ASTPGAETTNEKLF
>TRBV7-2|TRBJ2-1
ASSLTPGLPYNEQF
>TRBV7-9|TRBJ2-3
ASSLDTSGRPDTQY
>TRBV20-1|TRBJ2-2
SAVAGGGTGELF
>TRBV4-1|TRBJ2-5
ASSRDREANEQY
>TRBV12-3/TRBV12-4|TRBJ2-3
ASSFGEYTDTQY
>TRBV4-3|NA
ASSQDWASGTSYNEQY
>TRBV29-1|TRBJ2-1
SVASRYNEQF
>TRBV15|NA
ATSRDRREYEQY
>TRBV6-5|TRBJ2-4
ASSYSAGAGNIQY
>TRBV15|TRBJ1-6
ATSRDGTGRSYNSPLH
>TRBV2|TRBJ2-1
ASSETFQGKIYNEQF
>TRBV6-6|TRBJ2-1
ASSYPGTSGRNEQF